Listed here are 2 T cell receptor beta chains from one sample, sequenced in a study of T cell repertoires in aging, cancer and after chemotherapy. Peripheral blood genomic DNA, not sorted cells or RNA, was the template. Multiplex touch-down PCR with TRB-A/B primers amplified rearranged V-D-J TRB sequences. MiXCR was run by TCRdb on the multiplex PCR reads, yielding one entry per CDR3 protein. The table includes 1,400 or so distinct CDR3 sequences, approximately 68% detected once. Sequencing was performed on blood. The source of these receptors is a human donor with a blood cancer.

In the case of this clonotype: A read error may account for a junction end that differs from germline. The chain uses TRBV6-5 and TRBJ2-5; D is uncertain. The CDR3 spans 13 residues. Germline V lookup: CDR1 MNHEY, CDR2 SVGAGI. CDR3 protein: CAISVSSGETQYF. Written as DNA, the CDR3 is TGTGCCATCAGTGTGTCTAGTGGGGAGACCCAGTACTTC.

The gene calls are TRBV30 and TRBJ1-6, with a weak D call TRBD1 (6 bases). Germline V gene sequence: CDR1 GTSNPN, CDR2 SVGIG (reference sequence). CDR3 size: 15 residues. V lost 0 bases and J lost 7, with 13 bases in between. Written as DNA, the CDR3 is TGTGCCTGGAGTGTACGAAACAGGGTAAATTCACCCCTCCACTTT. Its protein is CAWSVRNRVNSPLHF.